One and the same sample provided the 31 T cell receptor beta chains below, sequenced in a study of blood T cell repertoires in COVID-19. This table comes from immunoSEQ multiplex PCR, and its TCRdb copy is limited to in-frame clones, with some not included. The sample contains about 150,000 clones, around 84% of which appear only once. Sequenced input: peripheral blood. The source of these receptors is a man aged 45-60 years with active or convalescent COVID-19.

The rearrangement links TRBV4-3 to TRBJ2-7; TRBD1 is a possible D gene (6 bases). The CDR3 runs to 14 residues. V was shortened by 0 bases and J by 2 bases, with 8 bases between the two germline ends. Germline V CDR1 and CDR2: LGHNA, YSLEER. The CDR3 sequence is CASSQDQGPYEQYF. The CDR3 DNA sequence: TGCGCCAGCAGCCAAGATCAGGGGCCCTACGAGCAGTACTTC.

This clone has a handful of counts. The rearrangement links TRBV6-5 to TRBJ1-3; D unresolved. Germline lookup yields CDR1 MNHEY and CDR2 SVGAGI. The CDR3 is made up of 13 amino acids. Trimming cost V 8 bases and J 1 base, with 9 bases left between them. In DNA form, the CDR3 reads TGTGCCAGCGGGAGGCGTTCTGGAAACACCATATATTTT. Its translation is CASGRRSGNTIYF.

This chain links TRBV18 with TRBJ2-1; tentative D call: TRBD2 (6 bases). V gave up 6 bases and J gave up 8 bases, with 32 bases separating them. The germline V gene has CDR1 KGHSH and CDR2 LQKENI. This CDR3 has 19 residues. DNA for the CDR3: TGTGCCAGCTCGCTCCTCGGGGGAGATAGCGGCCGCCTCCAGGATGAGCAGTTCTTC. Its translation: CASSLLGGDSGRLQDEQFF.

The chain uses TRBV19 and TRBJ2-3; 7 bases fit TRBD2. Germline lookup yields CDR1 LNHDA and CDR2 SQIVND (reference sequence). V lost 6 bases and J lost 0; bases outside the gene matches: 3. The length of the CDR3 is 14 residues. CDR3 nucleotides: TGTGCCAGTAGATGGGGGGGAAGCACAGATACGCAGTATTTT. It encodes CASRWGGSTDTQYF.

The chain employs TRBV29-1 and TRBJ1-4; D gene uncertain. CDR3 size: 14 residues. CDR1 is SQVTM, CDR2 ANQGSEA, per germline. V was cut by 6 bases and J by 6 bases, with 17 bases left in between. CDR3 region: CSVRRVLRDEKLFF. DNA for the CDR3: TGCAGCGTCCGACGGGTTCTGAGAGATGAAAAACTGTTTTTT.

The chain couples TRBV5-1 to TRBJ1-3; TRBD1 matches 7 bases. Germline CDR1 reads SGHRS; CDR2 reads YFSETQ. There are 15 residues in the CDR3. V shed 4 bases and J 0 bases; nucleotides not matched to a gene: 4. CDR3 nucleotide sequence: TGCGCCAGCAGCGACCCAGGGGGCTCTGGAAACACCATATATTTT. Translation: CASSDPGGSGNTIYF. Full variable domain (missing parts from reference TRBV5-1 and TRBJ1-3): KAGVTQTPRYLIKTRGQQVTLSCSPISGHRSVSWYQQTPGQGLQFLFEYFSETQRNKGNFPGRFSGRQFSNSRSEMNVSTLELGDSALYLCASSDPGGSGNTIYFGEGSWLTVV.

The chain uses TRBV7-9 and TRBJ2-1; D perhaps matches TRBD2 (5 bases). This CDR3 contains 17 residues. Trimming removed 1 base from V and 0 bases from J, with 13 bases in between. Germline CDR1 is SEHNR and CDR2 is FQNEAQ (reference sequence). CDR3: CASSLGAAGRSYNEQFF. CDR3 coding DNA: TGTGCCAGCAGCTTAGGGGCGGCGGGCCGCTCCTACAATGAGCAGTTCTTC.

The J gene is TRBJ1-1, the V gene TRBV19; D is unclear. V gave up 3 bases and J gave up 1 base, with 6 bases separating them. The CDR3 length is 13 residues. The germline V gene encodes CDR1 LNHDA and CDR2 SQIVND (reference sequence). The CDR3 protein is CASSMGRNTEAFF. CDR3 bases: TGTGCCAGTAGTATGGGGAGGAACACTGAAGCTTTCTTT.

A remark on this clone: Mismatch with germline at one junction end may stem from a read error. The chain uses TRBV7-9 and TRBJ2-7; the match to TRBD2 covers 15 bases. CDR3 length: 18 residues. In germline, CDR1 is SEHNR, CDR2 FQNEAQ (reference sequence). Here the CDR3 DNA reads TGCGCCAGCAGCAGGGCCAGGACTAGCGGGGGGGAGACCTACGAGCAGTACTTC. This gives the protein CASSRARTSGGETYEQYF.

The rearrangement links TRBV6-6 to TRBJ2-2, with a possible D match to TRBD2 (5 bases). Between the trimmed V and J ends, which lost 0 bases and 5 bases, there was a span of 7 bases. The CDR3 is 14 residues long. Germline CDR1 is MNHNY and CDR2 is SVGAGI (reference sequence). CDR3: CASSYSPGTGELFF. The CDR3 DNA sequence: TGTGCCAGCAGTTACTCTCCGGGGACCGGGGAGCTGTTTTTT.

With regard to this clone: In the same sample, other DNA sequences code for this CDR3. The gene calls are TRBV12-3 or TRBV12-4 and TRBJ1-3; maybe TRBD1 (5 bases). This CDR3 spans 13 amino acids. Trimming shortened V by 3 bases and J by 3 bases, and 6 bases separated the two germline ends. The DNA for the CDR3 is TGTGCCAGCAGTTTGCAGGGTGGAAACACCATATATTTT. Residues: CASSLQGGNTIYF.

This chain joins TRBV4-3 and TRBJ1-5; TRBD1 agrees at 7 bases. The length of the CDR3 is 14 residues. Per the germline V gene, CDR1 is LGHNA and CDR2 is YSLEER. The junction had 6 bases not matched to a gene; V was cut back by 3 bases and J by 7 bases. The CDR3 nucleotides read TGCGCCAGCAGCCAGGACCGACAGGGACAGCCCCAGCATTTT. Protein sequence: CASSQDRQGQPQHF.

The V and J genes are TRBV24-1 and TRBJ2-3, with TRBD2 matching 7 bases. The V segment lost 4 bases and the J segment 3 bases; nucleotides outside the gene matches: 6. There are 15 residues in the CDR3. The germline CDR1 and CDR2 sequences are KGHDR and SFDVKD. The CDR3 DNA is TGTGCCACCAGTGAACCAGCGGGATCGACAGATACGCAGTATTTT. It translates to CATSEPAGSTDTQYF.

This clone was seen just once. The genes are TRBV24-1 and TRBJ2-3; 11 nucleotides align to TRBD2. V shed 3 bases, J shed 10 bases, and the junction held 14 bases outside the gene matches. CDR1 KGHDR and CDR2 SFDVKD come from the germline V gene. The CDR3 runs to 17 residues. Here the CDR3 reads CATSDPGLAGRSEAQYF. The CDR3 nucleotides read TGTGCCACCAGTGATCCCGGACTAGCGGGCAGGTCGGAGGCGCAGTATTTT.

This clone occurred a few times. The V call is TRBV28, the J call TRBJ1-5; D call uncertain. The CDR3 loop spans 14 amino acids. CDR1 and CDR2 from the germline V gene are MDHEN and SYDVKM. V dropped 5 bases and J dropped 7 bases, with 15 bases sitting between them. In DNA form, the CDR3 reads TGTGCCAGCAGTCCCGGAGGAAGCCACCAGCCCCAGCATTTT. It yields the protein CASSPGGSHQPQHF.

The DNA for the CDR3 is TGTGCCAGCAGCTTATCGGGGGACCGGCAAGAGACCCAGTACTTC. It specifies CASSLSGDRQETQYF. The rearrangement uses TRBV7-8 and TRBJ2-5, with TRBD2 as a possible D gene (6 bases). The CDR3 contains 15 residues. From germline, CDR1 is SGHVS and CDR2 FQNEAQ. Trimming removed 2 bases from V and 2 bases from J, with 12 bases in between.

The rearrangement uses TRBV6-1 and TRBJ2-3, with TRBD1 as a possible D gene (6 bases). CDR3 length: 15 amino acids. The germline V gene has CDR1 MNHNS and CDR2 SASEGT. Trimming pared 3 bases from V and 1 base from J, leaving 11 bases between. The CDR3 sequence: CASSEGAVGTDTQYF. CDR3 nucleotide sequence: TGTGCCAGCAGTGAGGGGGCCGTTGGCACAGATACGCAGTATTTT.

This chain uses TRBV19 with TRBJ2-1, with D possibly being TRBD2 (6 bases). V shed 4 bases and J shed 7 bases, with 11 bases lying between them. Germline V gene lookup returns CDR1 LNHDA and CDR2 SQIVND (reference sequence). The CDR3 runs 13 residues. The CDR3: CASSTEGGNEQFF. In nucleotides, the CDR3 is TGTGCCAGTAGTACCGAAGGAGGGAATGAGCAGTTCTTC.

The rearrangement joins TRBV28 to TRBJ2-5; tentative D call: TRBD1 (6 bases). The V and J ends lost 5 bases and 5 bases respectively, with 9 bases between them. The CDR3 is made up of 12 amino acids. Looked up from germline, CDR1 is MDHEN and CDR2 is SYDVKM. CDR3 nucleotide sequence: TGTGCCAGCAGTGGTCAGGGGGAGACCCAGTACTTC. It translates to CASSGQGETQYF.

The rearrangement links TRBV7-3 to TRBJ1-3, with D possibly matching TRBD1 (6 bases). The V gene's germline CDR1 is SGHTA and CDR2 FQGTGA. This CDR3 is built from 15 residues. V dropped 0 bases and J dropped 9 bases, with 15 bases sitting between them. The CDR3 DNA follows: TGTGCCAGCAGCTTAACAGCCCCAGGGGAGAGCACCATATATTTT. It yields the protein CASSLTAPGESTIYF.

In its sample, this clone was seen once. V usage is TRBV7-2 and J usage is TRBJ2-5, with a possible D match to TRBD1 (6 bases). V gave up 5 bases and J gave up 6 bases, with 22 bases separating them. CDR3 length: 16 residues. In germline, CDR1 is SGHTA, CDR2 FQGNSA. This CDR3 reads CASSLQPTGSGKTQYF. CDR3 DNA: TGTGCCAGCAGCCTCCAACCCACAGGGTCAGGAAAGACCCAGTACTTC.

This clone came up once. One end of the junction fails to match germline, which may point to a read error. This rearrangement joins TRBV5-1 to TRBJ1-2, with no clear D. The CDR3 extends over 15 amino acids. Looked up from germline, CDR1 is SGHRS and CDR2 is YFSETQ. Here the CDR3 DNA reads TGCGCCAGCACCTTGGTCGCAGGCTTTAACTATGGCTACACCTTC. It encodes CASTLVAGFNYGYTF.

This clone has a handful of counts. This sequence joins TRBV7-9 and TRBJ2-5; D might be TRBD1 (5 bases). The CDR3 has 15 residues. V was cut by 0 bases and J by 6 bases, with 14 bases left in between. Looked up from germline, CDR1 is SEHNR and CDR2 is FQNEAQ (reference sequence). CDR3 nucleotide sequence: TGTGCCAGCAGCTTAGCGGGGCAGGGTCTAAAGACCCAGTACTTC. Translated: CASSLAGQGLKTQYF.

This sequence joins TRBV19 and TRBJ2-7; 9 bases are a match to TRBD1. The CDR3 has 14 residues. Germline V lookup: CDR1 LNHDA, CDR2 SQIVND (reference sequence). Trimming cost V 7 bases and J 0 bases; bases outside gene matches: 4. The CDR3 region has the DNA TGTGCCAGTACTAAGACAGGGGGCTCCTACGAGCAGTACTTC. This codes for CASTKTGGSYEQYF.

The count of this clone is one. CDR3 sequence: CASNREGGYTF. The CDR3 DNA sequence: TGTGCCAGCAACAGGGAAGGTGGCTACACCTTC. The V call is TRBV9, the J call TRBJ1-2, with D possibly matching TRBD1 (6 bases). The length of the CDR3 is 11 residues. V was trimmed by 6 bases and J by 7 bases, leaving 10 bases between them. In germline, CDR1 is SGDLS, CDR2 YYNGEE.

This chain uses TRBV7-6 with TRBJ2-7; D is perhaps TRBD2 (6 bases). Germline CDR1 is SGHVS and CDR2 is FNYEAQ. This CDR3 spans 16 amino acids. V lost 5 bases and J 5 bases, leaving 22 bases between the germline ends. The CDR3 bases are TGTGCCAGCAGCCCCGGACCCGGACTACAATCGCACGAGCAGTACTTC. This codes for CASSPGPGLQSHEQYF.

The chain uses TRBV15 and TRBJ1-6; 10 nucleotides match TRBD1. This CDR3 has 18 amino acids. Per germline, CDR1 LNHNV and CDR2 YYDKDF (reference sequence). V dropped 3 bases and J dropped 11; count of bases not matched to a gene: 16. The CDR3 loop reads CATSRETGTGVRTTPLHF. The CDR3 bases are TGTGCCACCAGCAGGGAAACCGGGACAGGGGTACGAACGACACCCCTCCACTTT. The variable domain in full, with the rest retrieved from reference TRBV15 and TRBJ1-6, is DAMVIQNPRYQVTQFGKPVTLSCSQTLNHNVMYWYQQKSSQAPKLLFHYYDKDFNNEADTPDNFQSRRPNTSFCFLDIRSPGLGDTAMYLCATSRETGTGVRTTPLHFGNGTRLTVT.

The J gene is TRBJ2-2, the V gene TRBV29-1; D might be TRBD1 (6 bases). The V end was cut by 4 bases, the J end by 5 bases, with 11 bases between. This CDR3 has 13 amino acids. The germline V gene encodes CDR1 SQVTM and CDR2 ANQGSEA. The DNA for the CDR3 is TGCAGCGTTGGCAGGGGTCGAACCGGGGAGCTGTTTTTT. Its protein is CSVGRGRTGELFF.

In nucleotides, the CDR3 is TGTGCCAGCAGCCCCAAAGCTCATACTAGCGGGGGGCGCCAAGAGACCCAGTACTTC. Protein: CASSPKAHTSGGRQETQYF. V gene TRBV4-2 combines with J gene TRBJ2-5; 12 bases are a match to TRBD2. Germline-derived CDR1 and CDR2 are LGHNA and YNFKEQ. The CDR3 length is 19 residues. J was trimmed by 1 base and V by 4 bases; bases with no gene match: 13.

This clone was recorded only once. The chain combines TRBV19 with TRBJ1-2; 7 bases align to TRBD1. The germline CDR1 and CDR2 sequences are LNHDA and SQIVND (reference sequence). CDR3 length equals 13 residues. V lost 10 bases to trimming and J lost 2 bases; unmatched junction nucleotides: 7. CDR3: CATRNRGNYGYTF. The CDR3 nucleotides are TGTGCCACCAGGAACAGGGGAAACTATGGCTACACCTTC. The variable domain in full, with the rest retrieved from reference TRBV19 and TRBJ1-2, is DGGITQSPKYLFRKEGQNVTLSCEQNLNHDAMYWYRQDPGQGLRLIYYSQIVNDFQKGDIAEGYSVSREKKESFPLTVTSAQKNPTAFYLCATRNRGNYGYTFGSGTRLTVV.

CDR3 sequence: CATSDLGRVEQFF. The CDR3 nucleotides are TGTGCCACCAGTGATTTGGGGAGGGTTGAGCAGTTCTTC. The chain is built from TRBV24-1 and TRBJ2-1, with TRBD2 matching over 7 bases. With 0 bases clipped from V and 9 bases from J, the junction kept 1 base outside the gene matches. The CDR3 extends over 13 amino acids. Germline V gene sequence: CDR1 KGHDR, CDR2 SFDVKD.